What follows is one T cell receptor (beta chain) and its context. This clonotype was detected ten times or more. There is no known antigen for this receptor. No base quality values were provided; no much bigger clone lies one nucleotide off. Amplification of TCR beta CDR3 regions was carried out from RNA transcripts. For the first round of RT-PCR on the TCR CDR3, the HTBI primer set was used together with the Qiagen OneStep RT-PCR kit. A second multiplex PCR round built the libraries, followed by size selection and purification. Paired-end sequencing of the libraries was performed with 100 bp reads on an Illumina HiSeq2000. Per the authors' processing: SOAPnuke was used to process the raw data, removing reads that contained adapters or uncalled bases, had a mean Phred below 15, or lacked an exact match to the constant primer or identifier. COPE v1.2.5 was used to merge high-quality paired reads, and clonotypes were defined as unique nucleotide sequences. Clonotypes were aligned to IMGT TRBV, TRBD and TRBJ reference segments using MiTCR v1.1. Only V-J combinations with frequency above 0.0001, covering about 99% of repertoires, were analysed. The TCS score was defined as F50 (clonal expansion) divided by E x V (chaos), with BLOSUM62-based TCRdist calculated between CDR3 peptides within each V-J. Welch's t-statistics and random forest reduced approximately 520 V-J features to about 12, which were used in a naive Bayes classifier (R e1071). Starting from the raw public reads, TCRdb applied fastp trimming at Q25, assembled clones with MiXCR and retained in-frame beta chains. When rows share a CDR3 protein, they turn into one entry using the most common DNA and genes. These V and J calls derive from TCRdb rather than the authors' analysis. This sample comprises a few hundred thousand distinct CDR3 sequences, around 16% of them detected only once. In total, the top ten clones hold approximately 3.5% of the sample.

In the ophthalmopathy patients, disease was moderately to severely active, with a Clinical Activity Score of 3 or more, a NOSPECS grade of 4 or more, and a duration of less than 3 months. Patients with uncontrolled infections, other autoimmune diseases, pregnancy or lactation were excluded. Clinical symptoms, serum thyroxine and TRAb, thyroid ultrasound, and orbital computed tomography formed the basis for the diagnoses. PBMCs were separated from roughly 10 ml of fresh peripheral blood using Ficoll-Paque density gradient centrifugation. Total RNA was extracted with Trizol reagent, and quality was checked on an Agilent 2100 Bioanalyzer. This specimen belongs to a study of T cells in Graves' hyperthyroidism and ophthalmopathy (dated by TCRdb to about 2019). A note on the overall study: Peripheral blood samples were taken at initial diagnosis, before any treatment was given. To identify distinguishing TCR V-J signatures, a discovery cohort of roughly 100 patients was used, comprising 43 with Graves' ophthalmopathy and around 60 with stable Graves' hyperthyroidism. Whether ophthalmopathy could be predicted prospectively was tested in an independent validation cohort made up of some 20 hyperthyroidism patients plus 17 patients who later progressed to ophthalmopathy. The approximately 100 discovery patients were randomly divided into training and test sets at a 7:3 ratio. Thyroid tissue and blood T-cell repertoires from roughly 6 Graves' hyperthyroidism patients were also compared in the study. Once sampling was done, hyperthyroidism patients were given methimazole at a starting dose of 30 mg daily, whereas ophthalmopathy patients were given high-dose intravenous methylprednisolone. According to the paper, TCR Vbeta CDR3 sequencing was carried out on 135 peripheral blood samples, which came from 40 to 45 ophthalmopathy, approximately 72 hyperthyroidism and 17 progressor patients.

The CDR3 sequence holds 15 residues, the cysteine and phenylalanine included. The CDR3 DNA has 45 bases and is translated from base 1. CDR1 and CDR2 are read off the germline V gene as SGHRS and YFSETQ. A distance of 10 bases separates the germline ends of V and J, which lose 1 base and 0 bases respectively. What the work shows at the level of the full study, not this receptor alone: In cross-validation, a model built on a 13 V-J signature told ophthalmopathy apart from stable hyperthyroidism with under 90% sensitivity and roughly 81% specificity, and in testing the same model reached 80%/75%. During validation, the model predicted progression to ophthalmopathy a median of approximately 7 months ahead of onset, with roughly 65% sensitivity and around 73% specificity. No statistical method was used to set the sample size in advance, and investigators knew the group allocation. Blood samples also contained most of the expanded thyroid clonotypes (frequency above 0.001), which suggests that blood repertoires may reflect thyroid immune responses.

The sample taken for sequencing was blood. This TCR came from a woman in her thirties or forties with Graves' ophthalmopathy. This chain joins TRBV5-1 to TRBJ1-1; no confident D gene assignment can be made. The CDR3: CASSLNAEMNTEAFF. The DNA reads as follows: TGCGCCAGCAGCTTGAACGCAGAGATGAACACTGAAGCTTTCTTT.